Following are 19 T cell receptor beta chains from one sample sequenced in a study of T cells after yellow fever vaccination (dated by TCRdb to between 2018 and 2021). The treatment or condition label of this sample denotes: live attenuated yellow fever vaccine strain. Library creation used 5' RACE. The sequencer was an Illumina NovaSeq 6000. The public sequencing data were trimmed at Q25 with fastp and processed into clonotypes with MiXCR by TCRdb, which kept only in-frame beta chains. Rows are combined by CDR3 protein, so each entry shows the most common genes and DNA. The sample yields some 320,000 distinct CDR3 sequences; approximately 4% were counted once. Around 25% of the sample comes from the top ten. Specimen: PBMCs, collected 5 days after the yellow fever booster vaccination. These receptors came from a man in his late teens or twenties who received the YFV17D yellow fever vaccine.

The CDR3 DNA reads as TGTGCCAGCAGTTTTTCGGGATGGGGGCGCCCCTCCCATCACACTCACGAGCAGTACTTC. Its translation: CASSFSGWGRPSHHTHEQYF. V is TRBV12-3 or TRBV12-4 and J is TRBJ2-7; D possibly corresponds to TRBD1 (6 bases). The V and J ends lost 3 bases and 5 bases respectively, with 32 bases between them. The CDR3 contains 20 residues.

This clonotype was counted ten times or more. The V gene is TRBV27, the J gene TRBJ1-1; 10 bases fit TRBD1. Germline CDR1 MNHEY, CDR2 SMNVEV (reference sequence). This CDR3 contains 13 residues. The junction had 4 bases not matched to a gene; V was cut back by 7 bases and J by 5 bases. The CDR3 nucleotides are TGTGCCAGCAAAGGGACAGGGGTTACTGAAGCTTTCTTT. Translated: CASKGTGVTEAFF.

This clonotype occurred a few times. J is TRBJ2-1 and V is TRBV5-1; D is unresolved. From germline, CDR1 is SGHRS and CDR2 YFSETQ. V shed 4 bases and J shed 7 bases, with 15 bases lying between them. The CDR3 length is 14 residues. For the CDR3, the DNA is TGCGCCAGCAGCCCTCAGGAATCGTCTAATGAGCAGTTCTTC. Translating it yields CASSPQESSNEQFF.

The sample holds many counts of this clonotype. The chain recombines TRBV29-1 with TRBJ2-2, with TRBD2 as a possible D gene (6 bases). Trimming shortened V by 7 bases and J by 4 bases, and 19 bases separated the two germline ends. The CDR3 length is 15 residues. CDR1 SQVTM and CDR2 ANQGSEA come from the germline V gene. This CDR3 reads CSAQWGGSSTGELFF. The CDR3 DNA follows: TGCAGCGCCCAATGGGGAGGATCGTCCACCGGGGAGCTGTTTTTT.

DNA of the CDR3: TGTGCCAGCAGCCCCCGTCCAAGTCCGGATGAGCAGTTCTTC. This sequence encodes CASSPRPSPDEQFF. The rearrangement links TRBV13 to TRBJ2-1, with D uncertain. Germline loops: CDR1 PRHDT, CDR2 FYEKMQ (reference sequence). The V and J ends lost 5 bases and 8 bases respectively, with 16 bases between them. The CDR3 extends over 14 amino acids. Full variable domain (outside the CDR3, taken from reference TRBV13 and TRBJ2-1): AAGVIQSPRHLIKEKRETATLKCYPIPRHDTVYWYQQGPGQDPQFLISFYEKMQSDKGSIPDRFSAQQFSDYHSELNMSSLELGDSALYFCASSPRPSPDEQFFGPGTRLTVL.

This clonotype has more than one count but fewer than ten. The J gene is TRBJ2-7, the V gene TRBV28, with D perhaps TRBD2 (7 bases). The germline CDR1 and CDR2 sequences are MDHEN and SYDVKM. The CDR3 sequence is 15 residues long. V lost 8 bases, J lost 3 bases, and 20 bases lay in between. CDR3 nucleotide sequence: TGTGCCAGCGGCATCGCGGGGGCCAAAAGCTACGAGCAGTACGTC. Amino acid sequence: CASGIAGAKSYEQYV.

This clonotype was detected a few times. The gene calls are TRBV7-9 and TRBJ1-6; a possible D gene is TRBD1 (5 bases). Germline V CDR1 and CDR2: SEHNR, FQNEAQ (reference sequence). This CDR3 spans 15 amino acids. Between the trimmed V and J ends, which lost 7 bases and 10 bases, there was a span of 20 bases. The CDR3 region is CASNRDGGINSPLHF. CDR3 DNA sequence: TGTGCCAGCAACCGCGACGGGGGAATTAACTCACCCCTCCACTTT.

In its sample, this clonotype was seen a few times. The chain has TRBV10-3 and TRBJ1-5; tentatively, D is TRBD1 (6 bases). Germline CDR1 ENHRY, CDR2 SYGVKD. There are 13 residues in the CDR3. The V end lost 6 bases, the J end lost 0 bases, and 6 bases lay between the germline ends. CDR3 nucleotide sequence: TGTGCCATCAGGGACAGTAGCAATCAGCCCCAGCATTTT. Protein product: CAIRDSSNQPQHF.

The rearrangement links TRBV4-2 to TRBJ2-1; a possible D gene is TRBD2 (6 bases). The germline CDR1 and CDR2 sequences are LGHNA and YNFKEQ. The length of the CDR3 is 13 residues. V lost 4 bases and J lost 8, with 12 bases in between. The CDR3, as DNA: TGTGCCAGCAGCCGAGGCTGGAGGGATGAGCAGTTCTTC. Encoded protein: CASSRGWRDEQFF.

In this sample, this clonotype turned up many times. This chain joins TRBV27 and TRBJ2-1; 11 nucleotides align to TRBD2. The CDR3 is 14 residues long. Germline V gene sequence: CDR1 MNHEY, CDR2 SMNVEV (reference sequence). J lost 7 bases, V lost 8 bases, and 7 bases had no gene match. Here the CDR3 DNA reads TGTGCCAGCTCCGGGACTAGCGGAAGGAATGAGCAGTTCTTC. Translating it yields CASSGTSGRNEQFF.

This clonotype was detected a few times. This sequence joins TRBV11-2 and TRBJ2-7; D is perhaps TRBD1 or TRBD2 (5 bases each). The CDR3 loop spans 14 amino acids. Germline assignment: CDR1 SGHAT and CDR2 FQNNGV. The V and J ends lost 5 bases and 2 bases respectively, with 13 bases between them. The CDR3 sequence is CASSRWDRTYEQYF. CDR3 nucleotide sequence: TGTGCCAGCAGCCGGTGGGACCGAACCTACGAGCAGTACTTC.

V gene TRBV2 combines with J gene TRBJ1-6, with D possibly TRBD1 on 6 matching bases. Germline values: CDR1 SNHLY, CDR2 FYNNEI. This CDR3 comprises 13 residues. Trimming removed 8 bases from V and 6 bases from J, with 11 bases in between. The CDR3 is CASGGASNSPLHF. Written as DNA, the CDR3 is TGTGCCAGCGGGGGGGCGAGTAATTCACCCCTCCACTTT. The full variable domain, rest sourced from reference TRBV2 and TRBJ1-6, is EPEVTQTPSHQVTQMGQEVILRCVPISNHLYFYWYRQILGQKVEFLVSFYNNEISEKSEIFDDQFSVERPDGSNFTLKIRSTKLEDSAMYFCASGGASNSPLHFGNGTRLTVT.

This clonotype was found a few times. The chain uses TRBV7-9 and TRBJ1-6; the D gene is possibly TRBD1 (6 bases). This CDR3 region has 13 residues. The V gene's germline CDR1 is SEHNR and CDR2 FQNEAQ (reference sequence). The V gene lost 6 bases and the J gene lost 9 bases, with 12 bases spanning the gap. CDR3 bases: TGTGCCAGCAGAAAAGGGGGGGGTTCACCCCTCCACTTT. Its protein product is CASRKGGGSPLHF.

The chain has TRBV29-1 and TRBJ1-5, with a tentative D call TRBD1 (5 bases). The V gene lost 6 bases and the J gene lost 4 bases, with 16 bases spanning the gap. The CDR3 loop spans 14 amino acids. Germline lookup yields CDR1 SQVTM and CDR2 ANQGSEA. CDR3 residues: CSVALGTINQPQHF. The DNA of the CDR3 is TGCAGCGTGGCTTTAGGGACGATAAATCAGCCCCAGCATTTT.

There are a few counts of this clonotype. A junction end diverges from the germline sequence, so it may reflect a read error. V is TRBV12-3 or TRBV12-4 and J is TRBJ2-3; 7 bases fit TRBD1. This CDR3 contains 11 residues. This CDR3 reads CASSRDSPGLF. CDR3 coding DNA: TGTGCCAGCAGCCGGGACAGCCCGGGTCTTTTT.

The genes are TRBV7-2 and TRBJ2-5; 7 bases are shared with TRBD2. Germline-derived CDR1 and CDR2 are SGHTA and FQGNSA. Losses at the gene ends were 3 bases for V and 0 bases for J; bases not matched to a gene: 4. This CDR3 spans 15 amino acids. The CDR3 region has the DNA TGTGCCAGCAGCTTGGGCGGGGGAAACCAAGAGACCCAGTACTTC. This gives the protein CASSLGGGNQETQYF.

This clonotype was counted a few times. The chain has TRBV11-2 and TRBJ1-6; D is unclear. Germline V lookup: CDR1 SGHAT, CDR2 FQNNGV. Trimming left V 0 bases short and J 9 bases short, with 6 bases between. This CDR3 region has 13 residues. The CDR3 bases are TGTGCCAGCAGCTTAGATCGCCGTTCACCCCTCCACTTT. Amino acids: CASSLDRRSPLHF.

This chain joins TRBV3-1 and TRBJ2-4; TRBD1 or TRBD2 may be the D gene (5 bases each). V was cut by 3 bases and J by 13 bases, with 25 bases left in between. The V gene's germline CDR1 is LGHDT and CDR2 YNNKEL (reference sequence). The CDR3 spans 16 residues. CDR3 region: CASSQDLTGTLRLQYF. The CDR3 region has the DNA TGTGCCAGCAGCCAGGACCTGACCGGGACCCTAAGACTCCAGTACTTC.

This clonotype showed up many times. V usage is TRBV12-3 or TRBV12-4 and J usage is TRBJ2-2; the D is unclear. The CDR3 is made up of 15 amino acids. The V and J ends lost 7 bases and 2 bases respectively, with 14 bases between them. The CDR3 sequence: CASNNVGLNTGELFF. For the CDR3, the DNA is TGTGCCAGCAATAACGTGGGCCTTAACACCGGGGAGCTGTTTTTT.